The rows below give T cell receptor beta chains drawn from one sample of a study of cytomegalovirus exposure and HLA in healthy donors. The repertoire was sequenced with immunoSEQ multiplex PCR; TCRdb's copy has only in-frame clones and lacks some. The table includes under 150,000 clones, approximately 86% detected once. Input material: PBMCs. All receptors come from a boy aged 5-17 years in good health and CMV-seronegative. Each CDR3 is given with its conserved first and last residue. Each record gives: CDR3 DNA, CDR3 protein, J gene, V gene, D gene, clone size. The D gene is left open where the match is weak. Clone size is stated in some rows and not others, as once, few, many or a class when expanded.

TGTGCCAGCAGCTCCCGAGATACGCAGTATTTT | CASSSRDTQYF | TRBJ2-3 | TRBV7-9 | NA | NA
TGTGCCAGTATATCCCGTGACTTGAACACTGAAGCTTTCTTT | CASISRDLNTEAFF | TRBJ1-1 | TRBV19 | NA | NA
TGTGCCTGGAGAAGTACAGCTAAAGGAAACACCATATATTTT | CAWRSTAKGNTIYF | TRBJ1-3 | TRBV30 | NA | once
TGTGCCAGTAGTATAGGTATAGCCACTGAAGCTTTCTTT | CASSIGIATEAFF | TRBJ1-1 | TRBV19 | NA | NA
TGTGCCAGCAGTTCCGGGACAGGGTACGAGCAGTACTTC | CASSSGTGYEQYF | TRBJ2-7 | TRBV6-5 | TRBD1 | NA
TGTGCCAGCAGTACCTCCAAGGGGGCGGGCTACAATGAGCAGTTCTTC | CASSTSKGAGYNEQFF | TRBJ2-1 | TRBV25-1 | TRBD1 | NA
TGTGCCAGCAGCTTGGACAGAACTTACAATGAGCAGTTCTTC | CASSLDRTYNEQFF | TRBJ2-1 | TRBV5-6 | NA | NA
TGCGCCAGCAGCTTGGTCGCAGGGGGTTACTCCTACGAGCAGTACTTC | CASSLVAGGYSYEQYF | TRBJ2-7 | TRBV5-1 | TRBD1 | NA
TGTGCCAGCAGCGTAGGAGGGGGCGAAGCCTACGAGCAGTTCTTC | CASSVGGGEAYEQFF | TRBJ2-1 | TRBV9 | TRBD1 | NA
TGTGCCAGTAGTATAGCCCCCTCAGGCAATCAGCCCCAGCATTTT | CASSIAPSGNQPQHF | TRBJ1-5 | TRBV19 | NA | NA
TGTGCCAGCAGCGTATCCCTAGCGGGAGAAGTGGGGAGCACAGATACGCAGTATTTT | CASSVSLAGEVGSTDTQYF | TRBJ2-3 | TRBV9 | TRBD2 | NA
TGCGCCAGCAGCCAAGAAGGTGCGTCCCTGCGTCTAGCGGGCAACAATGAGCAGTTCTTC | CASSQEGASLRLAGNNEQFF | TRBJ2-1 | TRBV4-1 | TRBD2 | few
TGCGCCAGCAGCCAGCAACAGGGGGCCCTAGAGACCCAGTACTTC | CASSQQQGALETQYF | TRBJ2-5 | TRBV4-3 | TRBD1 | NA
TGTGCCATCAGTGAGTCAGGAGGGGGCCTCCCCCTCCACTTT | CAISESGGGLPLHF | TRBJ1-6 | TRBV10-3 | TRBD1 | NA
TGTGCCAGCAGCTTAAGCGGGAACTATGGCTACACCTTC | CASSLSGNYGYTF | TRBJ1-2 | TRBV5-6 | NA | NA
TGTGCCTGGAGCGACCTGGTGGGCATCGGGGAGCTGTTTTTT | CAWSDLVGIGELFF | TRBJ2-2 | TRBV30 | NA | NA
TGTGCCAGCAGTTTATCTAGCGGACGTAATGAGCAGTTCTTC | CASSLSSGRNEQFF | TRBJ2-1 | TRBV27 | NA | NA
TGTGCCAGCAGTACACTAAATGAGCAGTTCTTC | CASSTLNEQFF | TRBJ2-1 | TRBV6-6 | NA | NA
TGCAGCGTCCGACAGGTGAACACTGAAGCTTTCTTT | CSVRQVNTEAFF | TRBJ1-1 | TRBV29-1 | NA | few
TGTGCCATCAGTGAGTCGACTCAGGGGTACGAGCAGTACTTC | CAISESTQGYEQYF | TRBJ2-7 | TRBV10-3 | NA | NA
TGTGCCAGCAGTCAAACCCCGCAGGCCATGAACACTGAAGCTTTCTTT | CASSQTPQAMNTEAFF | TRBJ1-1 | TRBV2 | NA | NA
TGTGCCAGCAGCTTTTATGGCCCACCCTACGAGCAGTACTTC | CASSFYGPPYEQYF | TRBJ2-7 | TRBV7-9 | NA | NA
TGTGCCAGCAGCTCTCGGACAGGGTACAATGAGCAGTTCTTC | CASSSRTGYNEQFF | TRBJ2-1 | TRBV7-6 | TRBD1 | NA
TGTGCCAGCAGTGCGAGGACTAGCGGGACGAGGGAGCAGTTCTTC | CASSARTSGTREQFF | TRBJ2-1 | TRBV2 | TRBD2 | NA
TGTGCCAGCCAGGGGGACGGAAACACCATATATTTT | CASQGDGNTIYF | TRBJ1-3 | TRBV11-3 | TRBD1 | NA
TGTGCCAGCCTCACCGGACAGGGGGGGACGCCCCAGCATTTT | CASLTGQGGTPQHF | TRBJ1-5 | TRBV28 | TRBD1 | NA
TGTGCCAGCAGCGTAACGGGACAGGGAATCGGGGAGCTGTTTTTT | CASSVTGQGIGELFF | TRBJ2-2 | TRBV9 | TRBD1 | NA
TGTGCCAGCAGCTTAGTTGCAGGCACCTCCTACGAGCAGTACTTC | CASSLVAGTSYEQYF | TRBJ2-7 | TRBV7-9 | NA | once
TGTGCCAGCGTGGCGCTAGCGGGGCCAACCGGGGAGCTGTTTTTT | CASVALAGPTGELFF | TRBJ2-2 | TRBV2 | TRBD2 | NA
TGTTCCAGCAGCTTACGGACAGGCCTTGCGTCGAACACCGGGGAGCTGTTTTTT | CSSSLRTGLASNTGELFF | TRBJ2-2 | TRBV7-9 | TRBD1 | NA
TGTGCCAGCAGTGGGCCGGGACTAGCGGGAGGGCCGTACGAGCAGTACTTC | CASSGPGLAGGPYEQYF | TRBJ2-7 | TRBV6-1 | TRBD2 | NA
TGTGCCAGTAGTATTAGGGTGGGAGCCTCTGGAAACACCATATATTTT | CASSIRVGASGNTIYF | TRBJ1-3 | TRBV19 | NA | NA
TGTGCCAGCAGCTTAAGTTTGCGGGCCGTGGTTTACGAGCAGTACTTC | CASSLSLRAVVYEQYF | TRBJ2-7 | TRBV5-5 | NA | NA
TGTGCCAGCAGTGAAGTTGTTACTCTTCAAGAGACCCAGTACTTC | CASSEVVTLQETQYF | TRBJ2-5 | TRBV6-1 | NA | NA
TGTGCCATCAGGGCGACAGGGGGCGACCACTATGGCTACCCCTTC | CAIRATGGDHYGYPF | TRBJ1-2 | TRBV10-3 | TRBD1 | NA
TGTGCCAGTAGTATCGGGACAGGATCCAACACTGAAGCTTTCTTT | CASSIGTGSNTEAFF | TRBJ1-1 | TRBV19 | TRBD1 | NA
TGTGCCAGCAGCCAGTACTCTGGAAACACCATATATTTT | CASSQYSGNTIYF | TRBJ1-3 | TRBV4-2 | NA | NA
TGTGCAAGTCGCCCTCTAGGCGGGCTGGACGGAAAGGGACTAGCGGGGTTAGCCAAAAACATTCAGTACTTC | CASRPLGGLDGKGLAGLAKNIQYF | TRBJ2-4 | TRBV12-2 | NA | NA
TGTGCCAGTAGTGGGACAGCCCTCCTAAACTATGGCTACACCTTC | CASSGTALLNYGYTF | TRBJ1-2 | TRBV19 | TRBD1 | NA
TGTGCCAGCAGTCCTACAGGGGGCGATGATGAAGCTTTCTTT | CASSPTGGDDEAFF | TRBJ1-1 | TRBV6-6 | TRBD1 | NA
TGTGCCAGCAGATGGACTACCACAGATACGCAGTATTTT | CASRWTTTDTQYF | TRBJ2-3 | TRBV7-9 | NA | NA
TGTGCCAGCAGTGAATTCCTCCGGCCCGCGGGCACCGGGGAGCTGTTTTTT | CASSEFLRPAGTGELFF | TRBJ2-2 | TRBV25-1 | NA | NA
TGTGCCAGCAGTTACTCGACCAGCGGGGCCGGGGAGCTGTTTTTT | CASSYSTSGAGELFF | TRBJ2-2 | TRBV6-5 | TRBD2 | once
TGTGCCAGCAGCTTGCCTCAGGAAAGCTCTGGGGCCAACGTCCTGACTTTC | CASSLPQESSGANVLTF | TRBJ2-6 | TRBV5-4 | NA | NA
TGTGCTAGTGGTTTGGTACGGGGACAGGCCCGGAATCAGCCCCAGCATTTT | CASGLVRGQARNQPQHF | TRBJ1-5 | TRBV12-5 | TRBD1 | NA
TGTGCCAGCAGCCCCGGACAGGGGGCCGTCTACACTGAAGCTTTCTTT | CASSPGQGAVYTEAFF | TRBJ1-1 | TRBV7-9 | TRBD1 | NA
TGTGCCAGCAGTAAACAGGGGGATAACTATGGCTACACCTTC | CASSKQGDNYGYTF | TRBJ1-2 | TRBV27 | TRBD1 | once
TGTGCCTGGAGTGTAAACACGGGACTGGTGAACACTGAAGCTTTCTTT | CAWSVNTGLVNTEAFF | TRBJ1-1 | TRBV30 | NA | NA
TGCGCCAGCAGGCAGGGGGAGACCCAGTACTTC | CASRQGETQYF | TRBJ2-5 | TRBV4-1 | NA | NA
TGTGCCAGCAGCCAGACTAGCGGGGGGACCTACGAGCAGTACTTC | CASSQTSGGTYEQYF | TRBJ2-7 | TRBV2 | TRBD2 | NA
TGTGCTAGTGGTTTCCAGCGGACAGGGATTCCCTCTGGGGCCAACGTCCTGACTTTC | CASGFQRTGIPSGANVLTF | TRBJ2-6 | TRBV12-5 | TRBD1 | NA
TGTGCCAGCAGCTTGGGACAGGGGGCGCTTGGCTACACCTTC | CASSLGQGALGYTF | TRBJ1-2 | TRBV5-5 | TRBD1 | few
TGTGCCAGCAGTGAATTGGGTATCGGGACAGGGCGCTACGAGCAGTACTTC | CASSELGIGTGRYEQYF | TRBJ2-7 | TRBV25-1 | TRBD1 | NA
TGTGCCAGCAGCTCCCGCCAGGCCTACGAGCAGTACTTC | CASSSRQAYEQYF | TRBJ2-7 | TRBV5-4 | NA | NA
TGTGCCAGCAGTCAACAGGGCAAGGGGAACACTGAAGCTTTCTTT | CASSQQGKGNTEAFF | TRBJ1-1 | TRBV6-6 | NA | few
TGTGCCAGCAGCCGCAGGGGAGCGGGAGTCGGCGATGAGCAGTTCTTC | CASSRRGAGVGDEQFF | TRBJ2-1 | TRBV5-4 | TRBD2 | once
TGTGCCAGCAGCCAAGATATAGACAGCAATTCACCCCTCCACTTT | CASSQDIDSNSPLHF | TRBJ1-6 | TRBV4-2 | NA | NA
TGTGCCAGTAGTATTGTGGGACAGGGTCGAACCGGGGAGCTGTTTTTT | CASSIVGQGRTGELFF | TRBJ2-2 | TRBV19 | TRBD1 | NA
TGCGCCAGCAGCCGCTGGGACAGGGAGTTTGCCTATGGCTACACCTTC | CASSRWDREFAYGYTF | TRBJ1-2 | TRBV4-1 | TRBD1 | few